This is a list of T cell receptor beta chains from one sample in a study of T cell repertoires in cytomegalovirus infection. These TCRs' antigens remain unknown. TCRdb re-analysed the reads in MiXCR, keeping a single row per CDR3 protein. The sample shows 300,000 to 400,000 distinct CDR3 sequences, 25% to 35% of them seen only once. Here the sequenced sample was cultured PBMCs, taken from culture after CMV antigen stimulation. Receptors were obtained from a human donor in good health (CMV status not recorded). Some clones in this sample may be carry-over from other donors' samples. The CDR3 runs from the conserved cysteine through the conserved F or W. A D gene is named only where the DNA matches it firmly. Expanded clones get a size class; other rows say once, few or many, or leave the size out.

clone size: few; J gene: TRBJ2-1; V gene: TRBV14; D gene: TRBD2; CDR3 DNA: TGTGCCAGCAGCCCCTTGGCGGGGGGGGCCTACAATGAGCAGTTCTTC; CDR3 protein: CASSPLAGGAYNEQFF
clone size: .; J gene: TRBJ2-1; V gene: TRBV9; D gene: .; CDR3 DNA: TGTGCCAGCAGCGTAGCTTCACCAAATTACAATGAGCAGTTCTTC; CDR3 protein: CASSVASPNYNEQFF
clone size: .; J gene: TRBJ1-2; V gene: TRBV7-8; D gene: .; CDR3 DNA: TGTGCCAGCAGCTTAGGCGACGAGGGGTCCTATGGCTACACCTTC; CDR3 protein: CASSLGDEGSYGYTF
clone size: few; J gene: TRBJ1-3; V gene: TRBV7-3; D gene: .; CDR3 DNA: TGTGCCAGCAGCTTCGACCTGAACTCTGGAAACACCATATATTTT; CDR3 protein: CASSFDLNSGNTIYF
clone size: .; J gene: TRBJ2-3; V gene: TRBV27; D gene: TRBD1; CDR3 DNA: TGTGCCAGCAGATCCAGGGGGCCCAGTTGGGATACGCAGTATTTT; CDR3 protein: CASRSRGPSWDTQYF
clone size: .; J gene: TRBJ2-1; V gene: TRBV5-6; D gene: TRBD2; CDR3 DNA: TGTGCCAGCAGCACCATGCTTGTGGTAGCGGGAAGGGATGAGCAGTTCTTC; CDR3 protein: CASSTMLVVAGRDEQFF
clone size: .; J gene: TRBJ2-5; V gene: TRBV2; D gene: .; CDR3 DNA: TGTGCCAGCAGCGCAGTCGGGGGCAGGGTTTCACAAGAGACCCAGTACTTC; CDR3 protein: CASSAVGGRVSQETQYF
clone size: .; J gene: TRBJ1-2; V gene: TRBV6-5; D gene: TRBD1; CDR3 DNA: TGTGCCAGCAGTTCGCCACGGGACAGGGGGCGAGGAGGCTACACCTTC; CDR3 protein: CASSSPRDRGRGGYTF
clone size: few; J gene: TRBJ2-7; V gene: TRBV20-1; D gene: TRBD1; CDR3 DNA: TGCAGTGCTAGAGCGTGGGACAGCGCCTACGAGCAGTACTTC; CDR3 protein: CSARAWDSAYEQYF
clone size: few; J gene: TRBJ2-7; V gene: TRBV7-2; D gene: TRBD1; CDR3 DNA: TGTGCCAGCAGCCGCACCGGGACAGGAAGCGAGCAGTACTTC; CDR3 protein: CASSRTGTGSEQYF
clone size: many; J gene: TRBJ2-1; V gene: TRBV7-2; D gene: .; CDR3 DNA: TGTGCCAGCAGCCTCACAGGGTACCATGAGCAGTTCTTC; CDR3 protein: CASSLTGYHEQFF
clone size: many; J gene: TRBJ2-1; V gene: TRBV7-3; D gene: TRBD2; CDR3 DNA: TGTGCCAGCAGCTTAACTAGCGGGGGTTACAATGAGCAGTTCTTC; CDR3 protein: CASSLTSGGYNEQFF
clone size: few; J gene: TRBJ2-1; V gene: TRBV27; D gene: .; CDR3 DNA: TGTGCCAGCAGTTTCGGAATCTCCTACAATGAGCAGTTCTTC; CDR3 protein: CASSFGISYNEQFF
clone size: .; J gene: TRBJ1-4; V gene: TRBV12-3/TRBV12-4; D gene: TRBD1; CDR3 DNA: TGTGCCAGCAGCCACCCGGCCGGGACAGGGGATGAAAAACTGTTTTTT; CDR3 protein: CASSHPAGTGDEKLFF
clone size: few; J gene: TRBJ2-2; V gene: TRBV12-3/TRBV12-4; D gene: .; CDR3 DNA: TGTGCCAGCAGTCTGGCCAGGCTCGGGGGCACCGGGGAGCTGTTTTTT; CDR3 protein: CASSLARLGGTGELFF
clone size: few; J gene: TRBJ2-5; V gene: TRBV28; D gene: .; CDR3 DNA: TGTGCCAGCAGTCTCGAATCGGCAAGGAAGACCCAGTACTTC; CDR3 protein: CASSLESARKTQYF
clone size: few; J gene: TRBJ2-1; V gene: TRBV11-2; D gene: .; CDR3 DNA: TGTGCCAGCAGCTTAGATCGGGGCCATGAGCAGTTCTTC; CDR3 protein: CASSLDRGHEQFF
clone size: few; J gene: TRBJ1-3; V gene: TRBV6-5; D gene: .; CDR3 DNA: TGTGCCAGCAGTTACTCGAGCAGGGGTCCCTCCTCTGGAAACACCATATATTTT; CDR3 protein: CASSYSSRGPSSGNTIYF
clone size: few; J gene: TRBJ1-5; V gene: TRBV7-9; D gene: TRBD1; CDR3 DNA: TGTGCCAGCAGCGGGACAGGGTCCCAGCCCCAGCATTTT; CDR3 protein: CASSGTGSQPQHF
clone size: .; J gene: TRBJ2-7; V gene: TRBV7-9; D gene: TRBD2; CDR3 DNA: TGTGCCAGCAGCCCCCGGGATTATCCGGGACTAGCGGGATCCTACGAGCAGTACTTC; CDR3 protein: CASSPRDYPGLAGSYEQYF
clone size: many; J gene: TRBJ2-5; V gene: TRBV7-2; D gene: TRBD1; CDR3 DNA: TGTGCCAGCAGCTTAACGCAGGGGGACAGGTTCCAAGGATACTTC; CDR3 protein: CASSLTQGDRFQGYF
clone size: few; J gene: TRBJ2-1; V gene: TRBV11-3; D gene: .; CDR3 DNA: TGTGCCAGCAGCGCCGGAGGTAGGGCCCCCTACAATGAGCAGTTCTTC; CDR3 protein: CASSAGGRAPYNEQFF
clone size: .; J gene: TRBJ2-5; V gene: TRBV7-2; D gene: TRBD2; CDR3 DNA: TGTGCCAGCACCCAACTCGGGACTAGACAAGAGACCCAGTACTTC; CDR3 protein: CASTQLGTRQETQYF
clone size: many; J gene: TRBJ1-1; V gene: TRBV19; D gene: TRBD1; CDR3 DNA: TGTGCCAGTAGTAGGCAGGGGGTGACTGAAGCTTTCTTT; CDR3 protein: CASSRQGVTEAFF